This T cell receptor beta chain was recorded in a study of T cells in women clearing cervical HPV infection. Study-level results: CIN3+ cases had significantly higher TCR richness than controls; evenness did not differ.

Dot-blot hybridization genotyped cervical HPV amplified with MY09/MY11 PCR. Using immunoSEQ multiplex PCR, the repertoire was profiled, and TCRdb retains in-frame clones only, with some absent. The specimen's table records 25,000 to 30,000 clones. Worth noting for this clone: Its antigen is unidentified.

The sequencing input was blood buffy coat. The sequence came from a woman aged 18-69 years with a cervical HPV16 infection that either progressed to CIN3+ or cleared (not recorded which).

The CDR3 loop is CSARDSLLGPYEQYF. The CDR3 bases that were read are TGCAGTGCTAGAGACTCGCTTCTAGGCCCCTACGAG. The J gene is TRBJ2-7, the V gene TRBV20-1; D is unresolved. Sequencing ends 3 residues short of the CDR3 end; the germline J gene provides the rest. The length of the CDR3 is 15 residues. Germline lookup yields CDR1 DFQATT and CDR2 SNEGSKA (reference sequence). The V gene lost 0 bases and the J gene lost 2 bases, with 14 bases spanning the gap.